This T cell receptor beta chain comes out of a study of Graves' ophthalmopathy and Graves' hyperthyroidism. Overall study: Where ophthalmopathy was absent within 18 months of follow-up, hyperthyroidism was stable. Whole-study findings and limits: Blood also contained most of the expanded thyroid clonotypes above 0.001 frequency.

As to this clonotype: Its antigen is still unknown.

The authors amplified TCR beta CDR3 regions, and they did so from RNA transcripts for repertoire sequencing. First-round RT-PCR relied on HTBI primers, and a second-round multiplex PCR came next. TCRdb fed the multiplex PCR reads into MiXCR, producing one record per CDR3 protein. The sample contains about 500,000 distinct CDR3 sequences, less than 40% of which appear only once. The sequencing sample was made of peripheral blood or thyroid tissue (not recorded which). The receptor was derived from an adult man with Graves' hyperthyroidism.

The CDR3 is CASRSGTVQETQYF. CDR3 sequence (DNA): TGTGCCAGTAGGTCCGGGACGGTCCAAGAGACCCAGTACTTC. J is TRBJ2-5 and V is TRBV19; D is possibly TRBD1 or TRBD2 (5 bases each). The CDR3 runs 14 residues. CDR1 is LNHDA and CDR2 is SQIVND in the germline V gene (reference sequence). V dropped 6 bases and J dropped 1 base, with 12 bases sitting between them.